The next 2 T cell receptor beta chains were all read from a single sample in a study of CD8 T cells in Susac syndrome. The RNA, about 0.45 to 1 ug, was put through reverse transcription using random hexamers. TCRdb re-derived calls from the immunoSEQ multiplex PCR reads in MiXCR, one entry per CDR3 protein. Here the sample spans about 180,000 distinct CDR3 sequences, around 94% being singletons. The sample consisted of CD4+ T cells from PBMCs. The receptor source for this set is a human donor with Susac syndrome.

A single count supports this clonotype. This chain uses TRBV29-1 with TRBJ2-5; 11 bases are shared with TRBD2. This CDR3 spans 19 amino acids. After removal of 1 base from V and 2 bases from J, the junction contained 15 bases not matched to a gene. The V gene's germline CDR1 is SQVTM and CDR2 ANQGSEA. CDR3 in amino acids: CSVEASNPVTSGKQETQYF. CDR3 bases: TGCAGCGTTGAAGCCAGCAACCCGGTGACTAGCGGGAAGCAAGAGACCCAGTACTTC.

The chain combines TRBV7-9 with TRBJ1-1, with 9 bases matching TRBD1. CDR1 is SEHNR, CDR2 FQNEAQ, per germline (reference sequence). V was clipped by 5 bases and J by 8 bases; unmatched bases: 12. CDR3 length: 15 residues. The CDR3 spells CASSAEQGAKSEAFF. CDR3 sequence (DNA): TGTGCCAGCAGCGCCGAACAGGGGGCGAAATCCGAAGCTTTCTTT.